This T cell receptor (beta chain) emerged from a study of cytomegalovirus exposure and HLA in healthy donors. Across the study: Some 180 million T cells yielded 117 million unique TCR beta sequences in earlier analysis. Genetic ancestry analysis placed over 65% of the 300 to 500 donors that were genotyped in the Caucasian-associated cluster.

On this clone: Its specificity is unknown.

General study points: Accurate prediction of HLA-A and HLA-B alleles (for most subjects) was reportedly achieved from TCR beta sequences. The productive fraction for most TCR beta V segments was about 87% or about 30% in an earlier analysis.

This CDR3 is built from 14 residues. V trimming: 8 bases; J trimming: 6 bases; junction bases outside the gene matches: 8. Germline V CDR1 and CDR2: MNHNS, SASEGT. The PCR contained 60 Vbeta and 13 Jbeta primers. Assay: immunoSEQ multiplex PCR; the TCRdb copy retains only in-frame clones and omits some. The data contain about 110,000 clones, over 70% of them singletons. Sequencing was performed on PBMCs. The sequence was obtained from a male donor in good health and CMV-seronegative. The chain joins TRBV6-1 to TRBJ1-5; 9 positions match TRBD1. CDR3 DNA sequence: TGTGCCAGCGGAAAAGGGGACAGGGCTCAGCCCCAGCATTTT. Amino acid sequence: CASGKGDRAQPQHF.